Following are 5 T cell receptor beta chains from one sample sequenced in a study of beta chain features in type 1 diabetes. These TCRs' antigens remain unknown. The whole isolated RNA underwent reverse transcription, so sequencing captured expressed TCRB transcripts. Clones were sequenced by immunoSEQ multiplex PCR, and TCRdb holds only the in-frame ones, with some missing. Counted here are roughly 730,000 clones, roughly 13% occurring once; the ten biggest clones make up about 0.02%. Whole-study results and caveats: People with Type 1 diabetes carried modestly yet significantly shorter TCRB CDR3s in all four CD4+ subsets.

Material: naive CD4+ T cells from blood. These receptors all stem from a man between 18 and 35 years old with type 1 diabetes.

This rearrangement joins TRBV4-1 to TRBJ1-1, with D perhaps TRBD1 (6 bases). Germline V gene sequence: CDR1 MGHRA, CDR2 YSYEKL. Trimming took 4 bases from V and 1 from J, leaving 22 bases between them. The CDR3 runs to 18 residues. In DNA form, the CDR3 reads TGCGCCAGCAGCCCGTCACAGGGACTCCTCGTGGAGAACACTGAAGCTTTCTTT. Translating it yields CASSPSQGLLVENTEAFF.

This clone was found a few times. Distinct nucleotide sequences in the sample also encode this CDR3. The chain combines TRBV7-9 with TRBJ1-1, with TRBD1 as a possible D gene (6 bases). Trimming took off 1 base at V and 1 base at J, with 7 bases between the two ends. The length of the CDR3 is 14 residues. Germline-derived CDR1 and CDR2 are SEHNR and FQNEAQ (reference sequence). The CDR3 spells CASSLGQANTEAFF. CDR3 coding DNA: TGTGCCAGCAGCTTAGGACAGGCGAACACTGAAGCTTTCTTT.

A few counts support this clone. This chain uses TRBV10-3 with TRBJ2-5; TRBD1 aligns across 8 bases. V was clipped by 6 bases and J by 5 bases; unmatched bases: 11. The CDR3 consists of 15 residues. Germline CDR1 ENHRY, CDR2 SYGVKD. The CDR3 region is CAISPSTGVGETQYF. CDR3 coding DNA: TGTGCCATCAGCCCCTCGACAGGGGTAGGGGAGACCCAGTACTTC.

This clone was observed a few times. This sequence joins TRBV7-9 and TRBJ1-3; D perhaps matches TRBD1 (5 bases). Per germline, CDR1 SEHNR and CDR2 FQNEAQ (reference sequence). V was shortened by 5 bases and J by 4 bases, with 12 bases between the two germline ends. The CDR3 spans 14 residues. CDR3 nucleotides: TGTGCCAGCAGCCCCGGGACGGAAGGAAACACCATATATTTT. It encodes CASSPGTEGNTIYF.

This clone was detected a few times. The CDR3: CASSLALTGPTEAFF. In nucleotides, the CDR3 is TGCGCCAGCAGCTTGGCATTGACAGGGCCCACTGAAGCTTTCTTT. This chain connects TRBV5-1 to TRBJ1-1; 7 nucleotides align to TRBD1. There are 15 residues in the CDR3. V shed 0 bases, J shed 4 bases, and the junction held 6 bases outside the gene matches. Germline V gene data show CDR1 as SGHRS and CDR2 as YFSETQ.